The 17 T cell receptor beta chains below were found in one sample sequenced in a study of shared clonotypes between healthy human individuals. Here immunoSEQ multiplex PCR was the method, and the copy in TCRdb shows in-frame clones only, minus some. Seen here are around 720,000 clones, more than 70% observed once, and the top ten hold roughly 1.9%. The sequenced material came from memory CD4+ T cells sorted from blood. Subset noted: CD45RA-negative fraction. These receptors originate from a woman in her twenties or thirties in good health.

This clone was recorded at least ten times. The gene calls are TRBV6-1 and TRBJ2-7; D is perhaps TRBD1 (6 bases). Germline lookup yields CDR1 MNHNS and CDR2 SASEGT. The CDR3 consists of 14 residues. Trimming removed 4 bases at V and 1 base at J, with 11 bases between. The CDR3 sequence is CASSARTESYEQYF. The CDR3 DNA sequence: TGTGCCAGCAGTGCCCGGACAGAGTCCTACGAGCAGTACTTC.

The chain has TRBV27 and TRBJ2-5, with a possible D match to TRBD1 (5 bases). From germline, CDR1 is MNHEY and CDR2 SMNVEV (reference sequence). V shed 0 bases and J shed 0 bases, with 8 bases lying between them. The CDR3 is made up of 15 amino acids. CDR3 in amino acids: CASSLSWTHQETQYF. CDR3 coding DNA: TGTGCCAGCAGTTTATCGTGGACACACCAAGAGACCCAGTACTTC.

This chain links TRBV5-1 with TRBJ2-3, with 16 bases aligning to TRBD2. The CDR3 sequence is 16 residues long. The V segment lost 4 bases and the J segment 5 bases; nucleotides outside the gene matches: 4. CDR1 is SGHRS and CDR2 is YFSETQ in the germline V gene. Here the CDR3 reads CASSPGLAGGVDTQYF. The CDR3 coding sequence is TGCGCCAGCAGCCCGGGACTAGCGGGAGGGGTAGATACGCAGTATTTT.

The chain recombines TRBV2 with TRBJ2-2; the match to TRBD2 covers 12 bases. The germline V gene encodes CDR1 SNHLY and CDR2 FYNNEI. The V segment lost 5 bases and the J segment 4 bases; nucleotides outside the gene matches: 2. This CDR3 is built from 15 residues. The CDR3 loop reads CASSKLAGGTGELFF. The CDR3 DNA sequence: TGTGCCAGCAGTAAACTAGCGGGAGGCACCGGGGAGCTGTTTTTT.

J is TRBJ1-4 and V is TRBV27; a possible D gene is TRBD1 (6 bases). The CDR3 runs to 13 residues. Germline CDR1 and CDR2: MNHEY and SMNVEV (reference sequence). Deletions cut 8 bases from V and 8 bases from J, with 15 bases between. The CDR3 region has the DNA TGTGCCAGCCAAGGCAGGGGAAGGGAAAAACTGTTTTTT. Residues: CASQGRGREKLFF. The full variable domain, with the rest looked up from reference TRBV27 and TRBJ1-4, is EAQVTQNPRYLITVTGKKLTVTCSQNMNHEYMSWYRQDPGLGLRQIYYSMNVEVTDKGDVPEGYKVSRKEKRNFPLILESPSPNQTSLYFCASQGRGREKLFFGSGTQLSVL.

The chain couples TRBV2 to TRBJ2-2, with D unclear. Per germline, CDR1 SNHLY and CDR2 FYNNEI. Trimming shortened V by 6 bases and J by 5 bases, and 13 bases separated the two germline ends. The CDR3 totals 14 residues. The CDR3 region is CASRDRATTGELFF. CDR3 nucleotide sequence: TGTGCCAGCAGAGACCGGGCCACTACCGGGGAGCTGTTTTTT.

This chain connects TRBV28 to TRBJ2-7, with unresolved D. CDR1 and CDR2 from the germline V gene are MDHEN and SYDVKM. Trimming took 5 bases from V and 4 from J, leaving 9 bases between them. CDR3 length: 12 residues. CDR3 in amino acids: CASSRPAYEQYF. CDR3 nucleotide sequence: TGTGCCAGCAGTCGACCTGCGTACGAGCAGTACTTC.

In nucleotides, the CDR3 is TGTGCCAGCAGCCCCCTGACCTACGAGCAGTACTTC. It is translated as CASSPLTYEQYF. The V call is TRBV6-1, the J call TRBJ2-7; D gene uncertain. Germline CDR1 reads MNHNS; CDR2 reads SASEGT. Trimming removed 6 bases at V and 2 bases at J, with 8 bases between. This CDR3 contains 12 residues.

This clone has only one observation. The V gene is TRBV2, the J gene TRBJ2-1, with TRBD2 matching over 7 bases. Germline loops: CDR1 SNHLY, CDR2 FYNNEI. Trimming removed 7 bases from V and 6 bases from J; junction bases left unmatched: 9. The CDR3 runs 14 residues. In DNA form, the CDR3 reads TGTGCCAGCAACGGAGCGGGGAGGGGCAATGAGCAGTTCTTC. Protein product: CASNGAGRGNEQFF.

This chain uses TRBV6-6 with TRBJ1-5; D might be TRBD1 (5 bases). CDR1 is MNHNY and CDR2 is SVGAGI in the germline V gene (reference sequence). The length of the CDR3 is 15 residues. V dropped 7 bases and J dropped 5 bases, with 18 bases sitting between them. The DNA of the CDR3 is TGTGCCAGCACAGGGCTAAGGTTGGGGGATCAGCCCCAGCATTTT. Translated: CASTGLRLGDQPQHF.

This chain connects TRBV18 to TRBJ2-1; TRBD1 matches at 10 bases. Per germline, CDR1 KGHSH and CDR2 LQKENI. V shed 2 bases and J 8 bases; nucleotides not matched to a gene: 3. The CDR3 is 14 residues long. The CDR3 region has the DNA TGTGCCAGCTCACCAGGGACAGGGGTATATGAGCAGTTCTTC. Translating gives CASSPGTGVYEQFF.

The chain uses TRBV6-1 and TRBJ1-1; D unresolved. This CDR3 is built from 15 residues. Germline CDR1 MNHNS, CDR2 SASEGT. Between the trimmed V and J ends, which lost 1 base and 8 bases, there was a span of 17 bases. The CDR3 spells CASSEVLAARREAFF. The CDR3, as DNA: TGTGCCAGCAGTGAAGTCTTGGCTGCCCGGCGGGAAGCTTTCTTT.

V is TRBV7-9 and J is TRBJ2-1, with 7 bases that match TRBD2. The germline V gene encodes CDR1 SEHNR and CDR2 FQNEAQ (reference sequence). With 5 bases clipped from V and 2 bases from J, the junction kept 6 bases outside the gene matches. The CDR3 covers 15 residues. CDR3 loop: CASSPQAGTYNEQFF. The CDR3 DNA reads TGTGCCAGCAGCCCCCAAGCGGGAACCTACAATGAGCAGTTCTTC.

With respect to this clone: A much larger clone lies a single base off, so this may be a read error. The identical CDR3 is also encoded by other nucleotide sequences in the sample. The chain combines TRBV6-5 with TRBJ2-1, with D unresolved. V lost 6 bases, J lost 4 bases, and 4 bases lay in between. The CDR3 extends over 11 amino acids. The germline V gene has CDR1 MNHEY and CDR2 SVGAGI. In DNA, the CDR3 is TGTGCCAGCAGAGGGTACAATGAGCAGTTCTTC. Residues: CASRGYNEQFF.

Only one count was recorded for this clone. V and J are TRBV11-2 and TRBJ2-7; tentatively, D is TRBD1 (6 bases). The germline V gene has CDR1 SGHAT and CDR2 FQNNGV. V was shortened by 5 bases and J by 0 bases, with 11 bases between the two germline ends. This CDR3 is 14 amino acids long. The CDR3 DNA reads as TGTGCCAGCAGCACCCGGGACAACTCCTACGAGCAGTACTTC. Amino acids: CASSTRDNSYEQYF.

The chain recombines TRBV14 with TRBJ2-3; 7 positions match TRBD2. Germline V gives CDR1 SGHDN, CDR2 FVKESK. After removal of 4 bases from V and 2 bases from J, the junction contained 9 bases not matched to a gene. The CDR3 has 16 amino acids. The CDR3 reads CASSRRLTSYTDTQYF. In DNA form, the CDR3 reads TGTGCCAGCAGCCGCCGCCTGACTAGCTACACAGATACGCAGTATTTT.

The CDR3 protein is CASSLGQTETQYF. In DNA form, the CDR3 reads TGTGCCAGCAGCTTAGGGCAGACAGAGACCCAGTACTTC. The chain has TRBV7-6 and TRBJ2-5; D call uncertain. Germline CDR1 reads SGHVS; CDR2 reads FNYEAQ. V was trimmed by 1 base and J by 4 bases, leaving 7 bases between them. The CDR3 has 13 amino acids.